The T cell receptor beta chain described here comes from a study of T cell responses to AZD1222 COVID-19 vaccine. Here immunoSEQ multiplex PCR was the method, and the copy in TCRdb shows in-frame clones only, minus some. The repertoire holds 150,000 to 200,000 clones, with approximately 90% as singletons. This clone was seen just once. The CDR3 is made up of 15 amino acids. Germline V lookup: CDR1 SGHNT, CDR2 YYREEE (reference sequence). J was trimmed by 5 bases and V by 0 bases; bases with no gene match: 4. The sequence was obtained from an adult who received the AZD1222 COVID-19 vaccine. The sequences come from peripheral blood, collected 28 days after the second AZD1222 dose. The rearrangement uses TRBV5-4 and TRBJ1-5; the match to TRBD1 covers 8 bases. The DNA for the CDR3 is TGTGCCAGCAGCTTGGGACAGGGGATAGATCAGCCCCAGCATTTT. Translating gives CASSLGQGIDQPQHF.